This TCR beta chain was observed in a study of T cells in Graves' hyperthyroidism and ophthalmopathy (dated by TCRdb to between 2018 and 2021). General notes on the study: Peripheral blood was sampled at the time of initial diagnosis, prior to any treatment. Prospective prediction of ophthalmopathy was tested in an independent validation cohort of approximately 18 hyperthyroidism patients and 17 patients who later progressed to ophthalmopathy. The roughly 99 discovery patients were divided at random into training and test sets in a 7:3 ratio. After sampling, hyperthyroidism patients received methimazole starting at 30 mg daily, and ophthalmopathy patients received high-dose intravenous methylprednisolone. The paper describes TCR Vbeta CDR3 sequencing of 120 to 150 peripheral blood samples, made up of about 40 ophthalmopathy patients, roughly 72 hyperthyroidism patients and 17 progressor patients. A discovery cohort of about 96 patients, roughly 45 with Graves' ophthalmopathy and 55 to 60 with stable Graves' hyperthyroidism, was used to find distinguishing TCR V-J signatures. The study also compared thyroid tissue and blood T-cell repertoires from five or six Graves' hyperthyroidism patients. Results the study describes overall, beyond this receptor: No statistical method was used to fix the sample size in advance, and group allocation was not hidden from the investigators. In cross-validation, a model built on a 13 V-J signature told ophthalmopathy apart from stable hyperthyroidism with 85% to 90% sensitivity and approximately 81% specificity, and in testing the same model reached 80%/75%. Blood samples also contained most of the expanded thyroid clonotypes (frequency above 0.001), which suggests that blood repertoires may reflect thyroid immune responses. In validation, the model predicted progression to ophthalmopathy with approximately 71% sensitivity and 72.22% specificity, a median of 6.5 months before onset.

There are many counts of this clonotype. This clone's antigen is unknown. One base away there is no much larger clone; base qualities are not given. CDR1 and CDR2 are drawn from the germline V gene: ENHRY, SYGVKD. The junction shows trimming of 7 bases on V and 1 base on J, plus 10 bases between the germline ends. The CDR3 runs 13 amino acids, cysteine and phenylalanine included. Solely the CDR3 DNA is kept, with 39 bases framed from the first base. Stable Graves' hyperthyroidism was defined as the absence of progression to ophthalmopathy over 18 months of follow-up. The hyperthyroidism patients were between 18 and 65 years old and newly diagnosed, with a disease duration of less than 2 months. Any patient with an uncontrolled infection, another autoimmune disease, pregnancy or lactation was excluded. Diagnoses were established on the basis of clinical symptoms, serum thyroxine and TRAb, thyroid ultrasound, and orbital computed tomography. PBMCs were separated from roughly 9.3 ml of fresh peripheral blood using Ficoll-Paque density gradient centrifugation. Total RNA was extracted using Trizol reagent, and RNA quality was assessed on an Agilent 2100 Bioanalyzer.

TCR beta CDR3 regions were amplified from RNA transcripts. The TCR CDR3 was subjected to a first round of RT-PCR using the HTBI primer set and the Qiagen OneStep RT-PCR kit. Libraries were constructed in a second round of multiplex PCR, after which size selection and purification were performed. Libraries were sequenced paired-end with 100 bp reads on an Illumina HiSeq2000. The authors' analysis ran thus. Raw data were processed with SOAPnuke, discarding reads with adapters, uncalled bases, mean Phred below 15, or no exact constant-primer or identifier match. COPE v1.2.5 was used to merge high-quality paired reads, and clonotypes were defined as unique nucleotide sequences. MiTCR v1.1 was used to align clonotypes to the IMGT TRBV, TRBD and TRBJ reference segments. The analysis included only V-J combinations with a frequency above 0.0001, which together covered 98% to 99.2% of the repertoires. The TCS score was defined as F50 (clonal expansion) divided by E x V (chaos), with BLOSUM62-based TCRdist calculated between CDR3 peptides within each V-J. Welch's t-statistics and random forest reduced some 510 V-J features to around 14, which were used in a naive Bayes classifier (R e1071). The Morisita-Horn index was used to measure how similar the thyroid and blood repertoires were. TCRdb trimmed the raw reads at Q25, called clones with MiXCR and kept productive beta chains. Each record represents a unique CDR3 protein, reported with the most common genes and DNA among its rows. The V and J calls were not made by the authors but by TCRdb's processing. Within this sample are hundreds of thousands of distinct CDR3 sequences, with 38% of them counted one time only. Approximately 10% of the sample is held by the ten biggest clonotypes.

Material: blood. This receptor chain uses TRBV10-3 and TRBJ1-1, with a weak D call of TRBD1 (5 bases match). The clonotype comes from a man aged 18 to 30 with Graves' hyperthyroidism. The nucleotide sequence is TGTGCCATCACTCCGGACACGAACACTGAAGCTTTCTTT. Its protein reads: CAITPDTNTEAFF.